The rows below give T cell receptor beta chains drawn from one sample of a study of Graves' ophthalmopathy and Graves' hyperthyroidism. Via MiXCR, TCRdb re-called the multiplex PCR reads, giving one row per CDR3 protein. In the table there are hundreds of thousands of distinct CDR3 sequences, approximately 21% of which are singletons. The sample comprised peripheral blood. The receptors shown here come from a woman aged 18-30 years with stable Graves' hyperthyroidism. Some clones in this sample may be carry-over from other donors' samples. CDR3s include the opening cysteine and the closing phenylalanine or tryptophan. A D gene is named only where the DNA matches it firmly. Size tells how often a clone was seen (once, few, many) or the class of an expanded clone, and some rows leave it out.

size: many
D: TRBD1
J: TRBJ1-1
V: TRBV7-8
DNA: TGTGCCAGCAGCTCAGCGACAGGGAGCCGCACTGAAGCTTTCTTT
CDR3: CASSSATGSRTEAFF

size: -
D: -
J: TRBJ2-2
V: TRBV11-1
DNA: TGTGCCAGCAGCCCTCGAGTAGGGGACTCGAAAACCGGGGAGCTGTTTTTT
CDR3: CASSPRVGDSKTGELFF

size: few
D: -
J: TRBJ1-1
V: TRBV30
DNA: TGTGCCTGGAATGTTGGGTCCGAGGCTTTCTTT
CDR3: CAWNVGSEAFF

size: -
D: TRBD2
J: TRBJ2-4
V: TRBV5-1
DNA: TGCGCCAGCACCTCAGGACTAGCGGGAGGAGGAGCCAAAAACATTCAGTACTTC
CDR3: CASTSGLAGGGAKNIQYF

size: many
D: -
J: TRBJ1-1
V: TRBV5-5
DNA: TGTGCCAGCACCTGGGCTAGTGTCGGGGTGAGCACTGAAGCTTTCTTT
CDR3: CASTWASVGVSTEAFF

size: -
D: -
J: TRBJ2-7
V: TRBV6-2/TRBV6-3
DNA: TGTGCCAGCAGTCCAAGACATAATTACGAGCAGTACTTC
CDR3: CASSPRHNYEQYF

size: few
D: -
J: TRBJ1-5
V: TRBV4-3
DNA: TGCGCCAGCAGCCCTCGGCAGGGCCCCCAGCCCCAGCATTTT
CDR3: CASSPRQGPQPQHF

size: many
D: -
J: TRBJ2-5
V: TRBV20-1
DNA: TGCAGTGCTAGTTCTTTGGGGGAGACCCAGTACTTC
CDR3: CSASSLGETQYF

size: many
D: TRBD1
J: TRBJ2-4
V: TRBV20-1
DNA: TGCAGTGCTAGAGATCAGATGACAGGGGTGGCTCAGTACTTC
CDR3: CSARDQMTGVAQYF

size: many
D: -
J: TRBJ1-6
V: TRBV30
DNA: TGTGCCTGGAGTGTACGGGCTAATTCACCCCTCCACTTT
CDR3: CAWSVRANSPLHF

size: few
D: -
J: TRBJ2-4
V: TRBV2
DNA: TGTGCCAGCAGGACCAAGTTAGCCAAAAACATTAAGTACTTC
CDR3: CASRTKLAKNIKYF

size: -
D: -
J: TRBJ1-2
V: TRBV12-3/TRBV12-4
DNA: TGTGCCAGCAGCCTGAGGAGGGCGGGCTATGGCTACACCTTC
CDR3: CASSLRRAGYGYTF

size: many
D: TRBD1
J: TRBJ1-5
V: TRBV7-2
DNA: TGTGCCAGCAATATGACAGGGGGCTTTCAGCCCCAGCATTTT
CDR3: CASNMTGGFQPQHF

size: few
D: TRBD1
J: TRBJ1-2
V: TRBV10-3
DNA: TGTGCCATCAGTGAGTCCGGCGCCAGGACAGGGAGATATGGCTACACCTTC
CDR3: CAISESGARTGRYGYTF

size: many
D: TRBD1
J: TRBJ1-1
V: TRBV19
DNA: TGTGCCAGTAGTCTCGGACAGGGGGACACTGAAGCTTTCTTT
CDR3: CASSLGQGDTEAFF

size: -
D: -
J: TRBJ1-6
V: TRBV12-3/TRBV12-4
DNA: TGTGCCAGCAGTACAGCTACGGATTCACCCCTCCACTTT
CDR3: CASSTATDSPLHF

size: many
D: -
J: TRBJ1-6
V: TRBV12-3/TRBV12-4
DNA: TGTGCCAGCACCACCGGCTCCTATAATTCACCCCTCCACTTT
CDR3: CASTTGSYNSPLHF

size: many
D: TRBD1
J: TRBJ2-4
V: TRBV6-5
DNA: TGTGCCAGCAGCTTAAGACAGGGTGCCAAAAACATTCAGTACTTC
CDR3: CASSLRQGAKNIQYF

size: few
D: TRBD1
J: TRBJ2-5
V: TRBV2
DNA: TGTGCCAGCAGTGAAAGGCGACAGGGTGGAGAGACCCAGTACTTC
CDR3: CASSERRQGGETQYF

size: few
D: -
J: TRBJ2-5
V: TRBV6-1
DNA: TGTGCCAGCAGCCACCAAGGTGGGGGACAAGAGACCCAGTACTTC
CDR3: CASSHQGGGQETQYF

size: many
D: -
J: TRBJ1-3
V: TRBV24-1
DNA: TGTGCCACCAGTGATCCCAGGTTCCGCGGGAGGAACACCATATATTTT
CDR3: CATSDPRFRGRNTIYF

size: many
D: -
J: TRBJ1-1
V: TRBV5-1
DNA: TGCGCCAGCAGCTCCACAGCGGTGGGGAATACTGAAGCTTTCTTT
CDR3: CASSSTAVGNTEAFF

size: many
D: -
J: TRBJ2-5
V: TRBV6-2/TRBV6-3
DNA: TGTGCCAGCCTCCTCTTTGAGGGGTCCCAAGAGACCCAGTACTTC
CDR3: CASLLFEGSQETQYF

size: -
D: -
J: TRBJ2-4
V: TRBV24-1
DNA: TGTGCCACCAGTGACTCCAGGACTACGGACATTCAGTACTTC
CDR3: CATSDSRTTDIQYF

size: -
D: -
J: TRBJ2-7
V: TRBV11-1
DNA: TGTGCCAGCAGCTTAGGGGGGCCTACCGAGCAGTACTTC
CDR3: CASSLGGPTEQYF

size: few
D: TRBD1
J: TRBJ2-7
V: TRBV19
DNA: TGTGCCAGTCAAATCAACAAGCAGGACAGGCCCGATCTGTACGAGCAGTACTTC
CDR3: CASQINKQDRPDLYEQYF

size: -
D: -
J: TRBJ2-5
V: TRBV7-8
DNA: TGTGCCAGCAGTGTAGTGAATGAGCAGTACTTC
CDR3: CASSVVNEQYF

size: many
D: TRBD1
J: TRBJ1-1
V: TRBV11-1
DNA: TGTGCCAGCAGCCTAGGACAGGTGTTGACGGCTGAAGCTTTCTTT
CDR3: CASSLGQVLTAEAFF

size: -
D: -
J: TRBJ2-7
V: TRBV9
DNA: TGTGCCAGCAGACTGAAGCGGACAGACTACGAGCAGTACTTC
CDR3: CASRLKRTDYEQYF

size: few
D: -
J: TRBJ2-2
V: TRBV28
DNA: TGTGCCAGCAGTGTATGGGCCGGGGAGCTGTTTTTT
CDR3: CASSVWAGELFF

size: many
D: TRBD1
J: TRBJ1-5
V: TRBV28
DNA: TGTGCCTGCGCTCGACAGGGGGACAATCAGCCCCAGCATTTT
CDR3: CACARQGDNQPQHF

size: few
D: -
J: TRBJ1-3
V: TRBV5-1
DNA: TGCGCCAGCAGCATAGGACTCCAATCTGGAAACACCATATATTTT
CDR3: CASSIGLQSGNTIYF

size: many
D: -
J: TRBJ1-6
V: TRBV6-1
DNA: TGTGCCAGCAGTGGGGAGGGAGTTGGACCATCACCCCTCCACTTT
CDR3: CASSGEGVGPSPLHF

size: many
D: -
J: TRBJ1-2
V: TRBV29-1
DNA: TGCAGCGTTGAAGATTTCCAGGACTATGGCTACACCTTC
CDR3: CSVEDFQDYGYTF

size: many
D: -
J: TRBJ1-2
V: TRBV6-5
DNA: TGTGCCAGCAGTTACTCGTTTGGGGAGAGGGCCGGCTACACCTTC
CDR3: CASSYSFGERAGYTF

size: many
D: -
J: TRBJ2-7
V: TRBV5-1
DNA: TGCGCCAGCAGCTTGGACCACGCTTACTACGAGCAGTACTTC
CDR3: CASSLDHAYYEQYF

size: -
D: -
J: TRBJ1-3
V: TRBV6-1
DNA: TGTGCCATCCGAATGGACAACTCTGGAAACACCATATATTTT
CDR3: CAIRMDNSGNTIYF

size: -
D: -
J: TRBJ2-7
V: TRBV27
DNA: TGTGCCAGCAGTTTATGGGGCTGGGGCAGGGACGAGCAGTACTTC
CDR3: CASSLWGWGRDEQYF

size: many
D: TRBD1
J: TRBJ1-6
V: TRBV10-2
DNA: TGCGCCAGCAGACGGACGGGACAGGTGAATTCACCCCTCCACTTT
CDR3: CASRRTGQVNSPLHF

size: many
D: -
J: TRBJ1-1
V: TRBV25-1
DNA: TGTGCCAGCAGTGAACCGGGCGGTATGCACCATGAAGCTTTCTTT
CDR3: CASSEPGGMHHEAFF

size: -
D: -
J: TRBJ1-1
V: TRBV6-4
DNA: TGTGCCAACAGTGACAGAGAGAACACTGAAGCTTTCTTT
CDR3: CANSDRENTEAFF

size: -
D: -
J: TRBJ1-1
V: TRBV13
DNA: TGTGCCAGCAGCTTCGTTCTCCGGGGTTCCACTGAAGCTTTCTTT
CDR3: CASSFVLRGSTEAFF

size: many
D: -
J: TRBJ1-1
V: TRBV12-3/TRBV12-4
DNA: TGTGCCAGCATCCCCTGGCAAAACACTGAAGCTTTCTTT
CDR3: CASIPWQNTEAFF

size: many
D: -
J: TRBJ1-1
V: TRBV6-5
DNA: TGTGCCAGCAGTCGGGCAATATGCGATAACACTGAAGCTTTCTTT
CDR3: CASSRAICDNTEAFF

size: many
D: -
J: TRBJ1-5
V: TRBV20-1
DNA: TGCAGTGCTAACCCGGACAGAGTCAATCAGCCCCAGCATTTT
CDR3: CSANPDRVNQPQHF

size: many
D: -
J: TRBJ2-7
V: TRBV14
DNA: TGTGCCAGCAGCCAGGGGCGGGAGCAGTACTTC
CDR3: CASSQGREQYF